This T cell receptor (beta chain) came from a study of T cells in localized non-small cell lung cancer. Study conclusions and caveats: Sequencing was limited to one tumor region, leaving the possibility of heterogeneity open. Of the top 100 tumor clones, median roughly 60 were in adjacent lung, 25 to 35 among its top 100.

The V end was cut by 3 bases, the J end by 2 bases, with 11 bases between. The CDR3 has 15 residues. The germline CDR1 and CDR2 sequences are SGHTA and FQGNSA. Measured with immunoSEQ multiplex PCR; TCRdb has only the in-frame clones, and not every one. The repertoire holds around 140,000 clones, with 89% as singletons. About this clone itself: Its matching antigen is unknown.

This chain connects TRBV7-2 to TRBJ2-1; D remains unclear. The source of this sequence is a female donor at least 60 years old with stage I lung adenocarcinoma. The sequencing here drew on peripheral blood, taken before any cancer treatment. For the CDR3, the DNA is TGTGCCAGCAGCTTCCGTGGATATCCCTACAATGAGCAGTTCTTC. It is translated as CASSFRGYPYNEQFF.